Below, 10 T cell receptor beta chains from the same sample are listed, as sequenced in a study of T cells after yellow fever vaccination. Via MiXCR, TCRdb re-called the 5' RACE reads, giving one row per CDR3 protein. The table has more than 350,000 distinct CDR3 sequences, approximately 10% seen once. The sample here was PBMCs, taken on the day of the first yellow fever vaccination. The receptors shown here come from a man younger than 30 who received the YFV17D yellow fever vaccine.

V is TRBV13 and J is TRBJ1-1, with 12 bases fitting TRBD1. V was clipped by 4 bases and J by 0 bases; unmatched bases: 3. This CDR3 region has 16 residues. CDR1 is PRHDT, CDR2 FYEKMQ, per germline (reference sequence). The chain's CDR3 is CASSWDRGQLNTEAFF. The CDR3, as DNA: TGTGCCAGCAGCTGGGACAGGGGGCAGTTGAACACTGAAGCTTTCTTT.

This clonotype was seen many times. V is TRBV20-1 and J is TRBJ2-3, with D unresolved. The V gene lost 6 bases and the J gene lost 2 bases, with 3 bases spanning the gap. The CDR3 has 10 amino acids. CDR1 is DFQATT, CDR2 SNEGSKA, per germline (reference sequence). CDR3 sequence (DNA): TGCAGTGCCATCACAGATACGCAGTATTTT. It is translated as CSAITDTQYF.

This clonotype was observed a few times. This chain uses TRBV30 with TRBJ2-1; 7 nucleotides agree with TRBD2. The CDR3 sequence is 13 residues long. The ends lost 7 bases at V and 4 bases at J; junction bases unmatched: 7. The germline CDR1 and CDR2 sequences are GTSNPN and SVGIG (reference sequence). As DNA, the CDR3 is TGTGCCTTGGGCGGGGGTCCGTACAATGAGCAGTTCTTC. Its translation: CALGGGPYNEQFF.

This clonotype showed up just a few times. This chain connects TRBV3-1 to TRBJ2-5, with a possible D match to TRBD2 (6 bases). The CDR3 runs to 15 residues. Trimming pared 0 bases from V and 5 bases from J, leaving 13 bases between. The V gene's germline CDR1 is LGHDT and CDR2 YNNKEL (reference sequence). This chain's CDR3 is CASSQDLAMDETQYF. DNA of the CDR3: TGTGCCAGCAGCCAAGATCTAGCGATGGATGAGACCCAGTACTTC.

The rearrangement links TRBV27 to TRBJ2-1; tentatively, D is TRBD1 (6 bases). The length of the CDR3 is 15 residues. The V gene lost 6 bases and the J gene lost 9 bases, with 21 bases spanning the gap. Germline loops: CDR1 MNHEY, CDR2 SMNVEV (reference sequence). For the CDR3, the DNA is TGTGCCAGCAGGGTGACACAGGGCTTTCAGGGTGAGCAGTTCTTC. Translated: CASRVTQGFQGEQFF.

The rearrangement uses TRBV4-2 and TRBJ1-3; D gene ambiguous. Trimming removed 2 bases at V and 5 bases at J, with 7 bases between. The CDR3 has 13 residues. CDR1 LGHNA and CDR2 YNFKEQ come from the germline V gene. Here the CDR3 DNA reads TGTGCCAGCAGCCAACAGACAAGAAACACCATATATTTT. Its translation is CASSQQTRNTIYF.

This clonotype was counted many times. The V gene is TRBV7-2, the J gene TRBJ2-3, with 11 positions matching TRBD2. The length of the CDR3 is 15 residues. CDR1 SGHTA and CDR2 FQGNSA come from the germline V gene. Unmatched junction bases numbered 6, after V lost 5 bases and J lost 5 bases. CDR3 amino acids: CASSPIAGGRDTQYF. CDR3 nucleotides: TGTGCCAGCAGCCCCATAGCGGGGGGGCGAGATACGCAGTATTTT.

In this sample, this clonotype turned up many times. CDR3 loop: CASRTRGAPTDTQYF. Here the CDR3 DNA reads TGCGCCAGCAGGACCCGGGGGGCTCCCACAGATACGCAGTATTTT. The chain recombines TRBV5-1 with TRBJ2-3, with D possibly being TRBD2 (7 bases). Germline CDR1 reads SGHRS; CDR2 reads YFSETQ. V lost 5 bases, J lost 2 bases, and 15 bases lay in between. The CDR3 is 15 residues long.

This clonotype is medium-sized within its sample. This chain joins TRBV11-2 and TRBJ1-2; 7 bases are a match to TRBD1. The CDR3 runs to 13 residues. CDR1 and CDR2 from the germline V gene are SGHAT and FQNNGV. The junction had 3 bases not matched to a gene; V was cut back by 5 bases and J by 3 bases. The DNA of the CDR3 is TGTGCCAGCAGCCCTGGACAGGACTATGGCTACACCTTC. Its protein is CASSPGQDYGYTF.

In its sample, this clonotype was seen a few times. V and J are TRBV20-1 and TRBJ1-5; D might be TRBD1 (5 bases). The length of the CDR3 is 16 residues. V lost 6 bases, J lost 2 bases, and 20 bases lay in between. Germline CDR1 is DFQATT and CDR2 is SNEGSKA (reference sequence). CDR3 coding DNA: TGCAGTGCATCCGGGACGGATCGCGGAGGCAATCAGCCCCAGCATTTT. As protein: CSASGTDRGGNQPQHF.